This T cell receptor (beta chain) was captured by sequencing in a study of cytomegalovirus exposure and HLA in healthy donors. The protocol was immunoSEQ multiplex PCR, while the TCRdb copy is restricted to in-frame clones and leaves out a portion. The table lists tens of thousands of clones, roughly 96% of them singletons, with approximately 2.5% in the top ten. Separation from the roughly 670-subject first cohort characterized the approximately 130-subject validation cohort, to which the donors belonged. Trimming removed 6 bases at V and 0 bases at J, with 9 bases between. This CDR3 is built from 14 residues. From germline, CDR1 is LNHDA and CDR2 SQIVND (reference sequence).

The J gene is TRBJ1-3, the V gene TRBV19, with D perhaps matching TRBD1 (6 bases). The receptor comes from a man between 18 and 35 years old in good health and CMV-seronegative. The sequenced sample consisted of PBMCs. This chain's CDR3 is CASRDSSSGNTIYF. The CDR3 coding sequence is TGTGCCAGTAGGGACAGCAGCTCTGGAAACACCATATATTTT.